These 23 T cell receptor beta chains were sequenced from one sample in a study of radiotherapy plus CTLA-4 blockade in lung cancer. Method: immunoSEQ multiplex PCR; TCRdb's copy keeps in-frame clones and lacks some. This table holds fewer than 140,000 clones, 70% to 90% found once. This specimen was peripheral blood, taken from a patient treated with radiotherapy plus ipilimumab. The receptors derive from a human donor with non-small cell lung cancer that progressed on radiotherapy plus ipilimumab. Some clones in this sample may be carry-over from other donors' samples.

The genes are TRBV7-2 and TRBJ2-1; D could derive from TRBD1 or TRBD2 (5 bases each). The V end was cut by 2 bases, the J end by 5 bases, with 10 bases between. Per germline, CDR1 SGHTA and CDR2 FQGNSA. The CDR3 contains 14 residues. CDR3 nucleotide sequence: TGTGCCAGCAGCTTACGGGACGGGAACAATGAGCAGTTCTTC. Residues: CASSLRDGNNEQFF.

This clone appeared a single time. This chain uses TRBV7-3 with TRBJ2-1; TRBD1 matches at 9 bases. CDR3 length: 13 amino acids. With V trimmed by 3 bases and J by 9 bases, 3 bases remained unmatched. Germline V gene lookup returns CDR1 SGHTA and CDR2 FQGTGA. The CDR3 bases are TGTGCCAGCAGCTTGACACAGGGGGCTGAGCAGTTCTTC. This sequence encodes CASSLTQGAEQFF.

This chain joins TRBV5-5 and TRBJ1-4; D remains ambiguous. This CDR3 contains 15 residues. Looked up from germline, CDR1 is SGHKS and CDR2 is YYEKEE (reference sequence). The V end lost 1 base, the J end lost 8 bases, and 15 bases lay between the germline ends. The CDR3 sequence: CASSLSHRLGEKLFF. The CDR3 DNA reads as TGTGCCAGCAGCTTGTCACACCGACTAGGGGAAAAACTGTTTTTT.

This clone was seen just once. The gene calls are TRBV4-3 and TRBJ1-1; the D gene is possibly TRBD1 (5 bases). V dropped 1 base and J dropped 2 bases, with 20 bases sitting between them. The CDR3 has 18 residues. The V gene's germline CDR1 is LGHNA and CDR2 YSLEER. The CDR3: CASSQVGGRGAANTEAFF. DNA for the CDR3: TGCGCCAGCAGCCAAGTCGGGGGGAGGGGAGCCGCTAACACTGAAGCTTTCTTT.

The J gene is TRBJ1-6, the V gene TRBV7-2, with D perhaps TRBD1 (5 bases). Germline V gene sequence: CDR1 SGHTA, CDR2 FQGNSA. Trimming took off 3 bases at V and 0 bases at J, with 12 bases between the two ends. This CDR3 spans 17 amino acids. Here the CDR3 reads CASSFRGGSSYNSPLHF. The DNA of the CDR3 is TGTGCCAGCAGCTTCCGGGGCGGGAGCTCCTATAATTCACCCCTCCACTTT.

V and J are TRBV28 and TRBJ1-5; tentative D call: TRBD1 (6 bases). This CDR3 comprises 13 residues. Trimming removed 7 bases at V and 4 bases at J, with 11 bases between. Germline assignment: CDR1 MDHEN and CDR2 SYDVKM. CDR3 coding DNA: TGTGCCAGCAACGGAGGGGGAAATCAGCCCCAGCATTTT. Translated, it gives CASNGGGNQPQHF.

The chain has TRBV6-4 and TRBJ2-2; D unresolved. The germline V gene encodes CDR1 MRHNA and CDR2 SNTAGT. The CDR3 loop spans 13 amino acids. V gave up 3 bases and J gave up 1 base, with 3 bases separating them. CDR3 loop: CASSEGNTGELFF. CDR3 nucleotides: TGTGCCAGCAGTGAGGGGAACACCGGGGAGCTGTTTTTT.

J is TRBJ2-3 and V is TRBV11-1; 10 positions match TRBD2. CDR3 length: 16 amino acids. From germline, CDR1 is SGHAT and CDR2 FQDESV (reference sequence). V lost 2 bases to trimming and J lost 7 bases; unmatched junction nucleotides: 9. This CDR3 reads CASSLSPSGGGNTQYF. The CDR3 nucleotides are TGTGCCAGCAGCTTAAGTCCTAGCGGGGGTGGAAATACGCAGTATTTT.

The chain couples TRBV6-1 to TRBJ1-1, with 8 nucleotides matching TRBD1. Germline CDR1 reads MNHNS; CDR2 reads SASEGT. This CDR3 is 14 amino acids long. With V trimmed by 4 bases and J by 6 bases, 7 bases remained unmatched. In nucleotides, the CDR3 is TGTGCCAGCAGTGCATTGGACAGGGTGGCTGAAGCTTTCTTT. It is translated as CASSALDRVAEAFF.

CDR3 DNA: TGTGCCAGCTCACCACGCGTTGAACCGATGAACACTGAAGCTTTCTTT. Translation gives CASSPRVEPMNTEAFF. The genes are TRBV18 and TRBJ1-1; D is uncertain. The CDR3 consists of 16 residues. Germline assignment: CDR1 KGHSH and CDR2 LQKENI. Trimming took 1 base from V and 0 from J, leaving 12 bases between them. Combining the CDR3 with reference TRBV18 and TRBJ1-1 gives the whole variable domain NAGVMQNPRHLVRRRGQEARLRCSPMKGHSHVYWYRQLPEEGLKFMVYLQKENIIDESGMPKERFSAEFPKEGPSILRIQQVVRGDSAAYFCASSPRVEPMNTEAFFGQGTRLTVV.

The CDR3 DNA reads as TGCGCCAGAGGACCGGGACAGGAGAATTATAGCAATCAGCCCCAGCATTTT. Its translation is CARGPGQENYSNQPQHF. The genes are TRBV5-1 and TRBJ1-5; 8 bases map to TRBD1. The CDR3 extends over 17 amino acids. The ends lost 8 bases at V and 0 bases at J; junction bases unmatched: 13. Germline CDR1 SGHRS, CDR2 YFSETQ. The whole variable domain, remainder taken from reference TRBV5-1 and TRBJ1-5, is KAGVTQTPRYLIKTRGQQVTLSCSPISGHRSVSWYQQTPGQGLQFLFEYFSETQRNKGNFPGRFSGRQFSNSRSEMNVSTLELGDSALYLCARGPGQENYSNQPQHFGDGTRLSIL.

This clone occurred once. The chain links TRBV5-1 to TRBJ2-1, with 9 bases matching TRBD2. V gave up 0 bases and J gave up 2 bases; unmatched junction bases: 0. The germline gives CDR1 SGHRS, CDR2 YFSETQ. The CDR3 covers 15 residues. The CDR3 spells CASSLVAGAYNEQFF. The CDR3, as DNA: TGCGCCAGCAGCTTGGTAGCGGGGGCCTACAATGAGCAGTTCTTC.

The chain is built from TRBV15 and TRBJ2-5, with D maybe TRBD2 (6 bases). This CDR3 has 15 residues. V was cut by 0 bases and J by 5 bases, with 13 bases left in between. Germline lookup yields CDR1 LNHNV and CDR2 YYDKDF (reference sequence). CDR3 sequence (DNA): TGTGCCACCAGCAGAGATCCCGGAGGGCAGGAGACCCAGTACTTC. It codes for CATSRDPGGQETQYF. Filled out from reference TRBV15 and TRBJ2-5, the complete variable domain reads DAMVIQNPRYQVTQFGKPVTLSCSQTLNHNVMYWYQQKSSQAPKLLFHYYDKDFNNEADTPDNFQSRRPNTSFCFLDIRSPGLGDTAMYLCATSRDPGGQETQYFGPGTRLLVL.

This chain joins TRBV6-5 and TRBJ2-1; weak D call: TRBD2 (6 bases). Germline CDR1 and CDR2: MNHEY and SVGAGI. V lost 2 bases and J 5 bases, leaving 10 bases between the germline ends. The CDR3 extends over 14 amino acids. The CDR3: CASSYASADNEQFF. The DNA for the CDR3 is TGTGCCAGCAGTTACGCTAGCGCGGACAATGAGCAGTTCTTC.

The chain employs TRBV5-5 and TRBJ1-2; D is unclear. There are 15 residues in the CDR3. Germline loops: CDR1 SGHKS, CDR2 YYEKEE (reference sequence). Trimming left V 4 bases short and J 3 bases short, with 16 bases between. CDR3 DNA sequence: TGTGCCAGCAGCCCAAGGCCCCAATCTGACTATGGCTACACCTTC. Translating gives CASSPRPQSDYGYTF.

The chain recombines TRBV27 with TRBJ2-1; perhaps TRBD1 as D (5 bases). The CDR3 has 19 amino acids. Trimming took 0 bases from V and 0 from J, leaving 18 bases between them. The V gene's germline CDR1 is MNHEY and CDR2 SMNVEV (reference sequence). CDR3 nucleotides: TGTGCCAGCAGTTTATCCCACCTGGGGCAGGTAAGCTCCTACAATGAGCAGTTCTTC. Residues: CASSLSHLGQVSSYNEQFF.

J is TRBJ1-1 and V is TRBV7-9; D is unclear. Trimming shortened V by 1 base and J by 4 bases, and 10 bases separated the two germline ends. Germline CDR1 reads SEHNR; CDR2 reads FQNEAQ (reference sequence). This CDR3 has 14 residues. The CDR3 protein is CASSLEYVPTEAFF. The CDR3 DNA follows: TGTGCCAGCAGCTTAGAGTACGTTCCCACTGAAGCTTTCTTT.

The chain joins TRBV5-6 to TRBJ2-7; 9 nucleotides line up with TRBD1. The germline CDR1 and CDR2 sequences are SGHDT and YYEEEE. The CDR3 is 16 residues long. V gave up 1 base and J gave up 3 bases; unmatched junction bases: 8. The CDR3 DNA is TGTGCCAGCAGCTTGAGGGGTTGGGACAGGGACTACGAGCAGTACTTC. It translates to CASSLRGWDRDYEQYF.

The rearrangement links TRBV27 to TRBJ1-5; maybe TRBD1 (6 bases). This CDR3 is built from 15 residues. Trimming took 7 bases from V and 6 from J, leaving 19 bases between them. Germline V CDR1 and CDR2: MNHEY, SMNVEV (reference sequence). The CDR3 region has the DNA TGTGCCAGCAAACCTTATAGGGGGTTGGTTCAGCCCCAGCATTTT. Its protein product is CASKPYRGLVQPQHF.

This chain links TRBV6-6 with TRBJ2-5; D remains ambiguous. Between the trimmed V and J ends, which lost 5 bases and 2 bases, there was a span of 18 bases. The CDR3 runs to 16 residues. Per the germline V gene, CDR1 is MNHNY and CDR2 is SVGAGI (reference sequence). Here the CDR3 reads CASSPAHLGQQETQYF. The CDR3, as DNA: TGTGCCAGCAGTCCCGCCCACCTAGGGCAGCAAGAGACCCAGTACTTC.

The V gene is TRBV7-2, the J gene TRBJ2-7; tentative D call: TRBD1 (6 bases). Trimming took 5 bases from V and 3 from J, leaving 17 bases between them. This CDR3 is 15 amino acids long. Germline CDR1 is SGHTA and CDR2 is FQGNSA. The CDR3, as DNA: TGTGCCAGCAGCCAGGCCAGGGGTCGTTTCTACGAGCAGTACTTC. Protein sequence: CASSQARGRFYEQYF.

The chain employs TRBV7-2 and TRBJ2-5; no clear D. This CDR3 has 15 amino acids. Trimming shortened V by 3 bases and J by 4 bases, and 15 bases separated the two germline ends. From germline, CDR1 is SGHTA and CDR2 FQGNSA. The CDR3 sequence is CASSLTAPPAETQYF. For the CDR3, the DNA is TGTGCCAGCAGCTTGACCGCCCCTCCAGCAGAGACCCAGTACTTC.

V is TRBV27 and J is TRBJ2-1; D remains ambiguous. Germline values: CDR1 MNHEY, CDR2 SMNVEV (reference sequence). The V end was cut by 0 bases, the J end by 9 bases, with 12 bases between. The CDR3 contains 14 residues. The CDR3 sequence: CASSLSGVGIEQFF. CDR3 nucleotide sequence: TGTGCCAGCAGTTTATCCGGAGTAGGAATTGAGCAGTTCTTC.